This section outlines one T cell receptor beta chain sequence together with its context. No antigen is known for it. The sample comes from a study of shared clonotypes between healthy human individuals. Findings of the study overall: Investigators collected only blood, and repertoires in tissues likely differ.

V lost 0 bases and J lost 6, with 17 bases in between. The CDR3 totals 16 residues. The germline V gene has CDR1 MGHRA and CDR2 YSYEKL. Clones were sequenced by immunoSEQ multiplex PCR, and TCRdb holds only the in-frame ones, with some missing. This table holds 2,500,000 or so clones, over 85% found once. The sequenced sample was naive CD4+ T cells sorted from blood. Subset reported: CD45RA+ positively selected. The receptor comes from a man aged 18-30 years in good health. This sequence joins TRBV4-1 and TRBJ1-2; D unclear. As DNA, the CDR3 is TGCGCCAGCAGCCAAGATACGATTGGGGTTTTCAATGGCTACACCTTC. It yields the protein CASSQDTIGVFNGYTF.